A single T cell receptor beta chain is shown here with its context. Its antigen is not known. V lost 11 bases to trimming and J lost 6 bases; unmatched junction nucleotides: 11. The CDR3 sequence is 14 residues long. Germline CDR1 is SEHNR and CDR2 is FQNEAQ (reference sequence). The data originate from a study of T-cell memory formation after mild COVID-19. Overall study findings and caveats: Clones shrinking from day 15 to 85 showed even CD4/CD8 mixes; later expanders tilted CD4+. Cross-reactive memory appears to have joined, as suggested by some responding clones showing up in pre-infection memory.

Using constant-segment primers, 5'RACE produced TCR alpha and TCR beta cDNA libraries carrying sample barcodes and UMIs. TCRdb itself ran the 5' RACE reads through MiXCR, one entry per CDR3 protein. The sample lists over 350,000 distinct CDR3 sequences; less than 25% were seen once. The sequencing sample was made of PBMCs or a T cell subset sorted from them (not recorded which). This rearrangement joins TRBV7-9 to TRBJ2-3, with 10 bases lining up with TRBD2. The receptor was isolated from an adult woman who had mild COVID-19 (a few samples of this study predate the infection). Cell type and time point are not known. The CDR3 region has the DNA TGTGCCCTAGCGCCTCTAGCGGGGGTGGATACGCAGTATTTT. This gives the protein CALAPLAGVDTQYF.